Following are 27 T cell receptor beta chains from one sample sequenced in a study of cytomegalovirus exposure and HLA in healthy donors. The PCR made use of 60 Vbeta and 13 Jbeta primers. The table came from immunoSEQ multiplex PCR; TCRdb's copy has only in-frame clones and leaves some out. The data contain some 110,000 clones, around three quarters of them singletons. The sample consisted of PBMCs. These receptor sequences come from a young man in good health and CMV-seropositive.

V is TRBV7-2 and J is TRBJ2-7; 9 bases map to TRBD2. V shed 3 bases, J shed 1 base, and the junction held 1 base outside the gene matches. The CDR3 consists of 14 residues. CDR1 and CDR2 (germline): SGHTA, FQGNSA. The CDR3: CASSLSGRSYEQYF. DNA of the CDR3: TGTGCCAGCAGCTTGAGCGGGAGGTCCTACGAGCAGTACTTC.

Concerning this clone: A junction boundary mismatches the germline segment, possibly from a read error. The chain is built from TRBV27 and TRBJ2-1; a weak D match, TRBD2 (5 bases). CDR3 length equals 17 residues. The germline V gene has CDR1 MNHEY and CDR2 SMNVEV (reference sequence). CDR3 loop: CASSLSVAGSSYNGQFF. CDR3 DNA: TGTGCCAGCAGTTTAAGCGTGGCGGGCAGCTCCTACAATGGGCAGTTCTTC.

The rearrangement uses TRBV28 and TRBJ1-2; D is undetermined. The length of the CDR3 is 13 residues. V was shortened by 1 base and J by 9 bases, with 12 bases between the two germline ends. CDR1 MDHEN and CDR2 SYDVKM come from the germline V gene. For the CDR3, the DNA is TGTGCCAGCAGTTTATCCGAACTATGGAGCTACACCTTC. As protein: CASSLSELWSYTF.

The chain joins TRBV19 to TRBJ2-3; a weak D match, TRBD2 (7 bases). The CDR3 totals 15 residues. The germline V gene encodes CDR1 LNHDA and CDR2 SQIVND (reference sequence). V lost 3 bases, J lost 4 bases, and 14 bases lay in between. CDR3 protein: CASSMAGAFADTQYF. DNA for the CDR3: TGTGCCAGTAGTATGGCGGGGGCATTCGCAGATACGCAGTATTTT. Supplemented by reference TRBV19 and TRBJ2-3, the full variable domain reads DGGITQSPKYLFRKEGQNVTLSCEQNLNHDAMYWYRQDPGQGLRLIYYSQIVNDFQKGDIAEGYSVSREKKESFPLTVTSAQKNPTAFYLCASSMAGAFADTQYFGPGTRLTVL.

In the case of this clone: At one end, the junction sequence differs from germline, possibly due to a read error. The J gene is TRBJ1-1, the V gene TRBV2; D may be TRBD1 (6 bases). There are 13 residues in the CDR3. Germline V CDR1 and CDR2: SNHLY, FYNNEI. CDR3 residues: CTSTRAGALEAFF. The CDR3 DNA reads TGTACCAGCACTCGGGCAGGGGCCCTTGAAGCTTTCTTT.

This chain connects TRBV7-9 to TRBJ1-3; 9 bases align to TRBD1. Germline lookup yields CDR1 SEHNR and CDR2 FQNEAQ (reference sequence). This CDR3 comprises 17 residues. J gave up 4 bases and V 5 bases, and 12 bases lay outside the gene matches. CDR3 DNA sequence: TGTGCCAGCAGCCCGAAGGGACAGGGCTCTACAGGAAACACCATATATTTT. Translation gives CASSPKGQGSTGNTIYF.

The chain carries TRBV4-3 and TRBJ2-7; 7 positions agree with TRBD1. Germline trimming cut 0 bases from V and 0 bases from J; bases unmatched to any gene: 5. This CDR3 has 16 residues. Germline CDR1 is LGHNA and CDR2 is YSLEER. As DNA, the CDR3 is TGCGCCAGCAGCCAAGATGAGACAGGGACCTCCTACGAGCAGTACTTC. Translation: CASSQDETGTSYEQYF.

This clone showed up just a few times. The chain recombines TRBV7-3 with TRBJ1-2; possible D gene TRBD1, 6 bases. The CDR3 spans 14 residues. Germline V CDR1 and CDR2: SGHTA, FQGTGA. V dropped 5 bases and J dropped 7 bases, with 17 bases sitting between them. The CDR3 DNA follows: TGTGCCAGCAGCCCAACACAGGGAATTGGTGGCTACACCTTC. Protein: CASSPTQGIGGYTF.

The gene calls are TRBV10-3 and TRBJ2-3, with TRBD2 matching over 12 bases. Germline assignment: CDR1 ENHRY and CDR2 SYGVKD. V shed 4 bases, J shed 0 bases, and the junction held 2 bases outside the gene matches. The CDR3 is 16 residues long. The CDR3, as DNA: TGTGCCATCAGTGCCGGGACTAGCGGGAGCACAGATACGCAGTATTTT. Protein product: CAISAGTSGSTDTQYF.

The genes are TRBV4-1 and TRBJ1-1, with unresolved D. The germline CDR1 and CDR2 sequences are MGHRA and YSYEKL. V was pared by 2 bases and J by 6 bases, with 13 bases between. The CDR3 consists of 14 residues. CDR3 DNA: TGCGCCAGCAGCCAAAACCGCCGAGGAGCTGAAGCTTTCTTT. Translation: CASSQNRRGAEAFF.

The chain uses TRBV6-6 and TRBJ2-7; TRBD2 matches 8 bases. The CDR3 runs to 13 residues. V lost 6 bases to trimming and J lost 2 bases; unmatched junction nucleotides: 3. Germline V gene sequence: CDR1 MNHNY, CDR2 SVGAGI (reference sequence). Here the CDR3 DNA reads TGTGCCAGCAGCTCACTAGCGGCCTACGAGCAGTACTTC. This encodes CASSSLAAYEQYF.

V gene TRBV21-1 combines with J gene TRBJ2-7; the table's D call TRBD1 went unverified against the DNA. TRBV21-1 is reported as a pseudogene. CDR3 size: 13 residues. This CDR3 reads CASSLTGGYEQYF. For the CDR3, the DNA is TGTGCCAGCAGCTTGACAGGGGGATACGAGCAGTACTTC.

This CDR3 reads CASSDSYSGANVLTF. Written as DNA, the CDR3 is TGTGCCAGCAGTGACTCCTATTCTGGGGCCAACGTCCTGACTTTC. The V call is TRBV6-4, the J call TRBJ2-6; D ambiguous. Trimming removed 0 bases at V and 1 base at J, with 4 bases between. This CDR3 spans 15 amino acids. Germline V gene data show CDR1 as MRHNA and CDR2 as SNTAGT.

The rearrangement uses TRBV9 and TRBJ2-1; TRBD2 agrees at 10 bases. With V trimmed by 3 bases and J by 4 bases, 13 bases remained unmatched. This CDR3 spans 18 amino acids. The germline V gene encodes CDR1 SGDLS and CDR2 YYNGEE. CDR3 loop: CASSGSGLADPGYNEQFF. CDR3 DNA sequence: TGTGCCAGCAGCGGATCTGGACTAGCGGACCCGGGGTACAATGAGCAGTTCTTC.

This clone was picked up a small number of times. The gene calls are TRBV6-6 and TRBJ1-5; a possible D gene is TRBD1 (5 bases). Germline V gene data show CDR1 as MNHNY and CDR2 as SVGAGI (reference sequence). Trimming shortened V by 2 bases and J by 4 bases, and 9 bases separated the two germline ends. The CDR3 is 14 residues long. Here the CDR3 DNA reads TGTGCCAGCAGTTACACCGCAGGGAATCAGCCCCAGCATTTT. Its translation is CASSYTAGNQPQHF.

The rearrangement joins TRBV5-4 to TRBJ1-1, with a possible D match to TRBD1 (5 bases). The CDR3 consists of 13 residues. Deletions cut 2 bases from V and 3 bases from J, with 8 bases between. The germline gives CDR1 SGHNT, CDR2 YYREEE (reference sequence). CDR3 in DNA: TGTGCCAGCAGCTTACTCAGGGACACTGAAGCTTTCTTT. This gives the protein CASSLLRDTEAFF.

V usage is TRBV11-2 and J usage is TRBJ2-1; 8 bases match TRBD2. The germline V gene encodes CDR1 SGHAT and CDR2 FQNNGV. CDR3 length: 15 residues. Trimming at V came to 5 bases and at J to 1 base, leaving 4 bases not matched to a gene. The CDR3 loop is CASSPTGGSYNEQFF. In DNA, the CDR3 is TGTGCCAGCAGCCCTACGGGGGGGTCCTACAATGAGCAGTTCTTC.

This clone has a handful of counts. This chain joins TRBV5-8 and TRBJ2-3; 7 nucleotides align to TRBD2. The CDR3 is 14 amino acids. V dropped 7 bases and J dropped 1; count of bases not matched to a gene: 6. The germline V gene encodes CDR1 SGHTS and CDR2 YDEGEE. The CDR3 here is CASRNRGGTDTQYF. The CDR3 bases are TGTGCCAGCCGAAATCGGGGGGGCACAGATACGCAGTATTTT.

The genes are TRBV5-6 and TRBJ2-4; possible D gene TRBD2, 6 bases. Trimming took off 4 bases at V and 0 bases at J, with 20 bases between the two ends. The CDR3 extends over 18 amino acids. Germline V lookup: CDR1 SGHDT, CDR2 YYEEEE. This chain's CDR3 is CASSVAWAGGIAKNIQYF. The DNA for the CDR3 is TGTGCCAGCAGCGTTGCTTGGGCTGGGGGGATAGCCAAAAACATTCAGTACTTC.

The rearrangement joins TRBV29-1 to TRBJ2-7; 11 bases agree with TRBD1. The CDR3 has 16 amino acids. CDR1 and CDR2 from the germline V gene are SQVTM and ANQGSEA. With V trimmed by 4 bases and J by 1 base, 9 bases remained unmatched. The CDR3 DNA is TGCAGCGTTGTAATAGTGGGACAGGGGGATTCCTACGAGCAGTACTTC. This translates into CSVVIVGQGDSYEQYF.

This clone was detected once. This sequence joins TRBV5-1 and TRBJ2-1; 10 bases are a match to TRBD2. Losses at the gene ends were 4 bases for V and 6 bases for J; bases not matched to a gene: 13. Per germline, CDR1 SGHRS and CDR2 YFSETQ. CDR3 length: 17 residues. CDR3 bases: TGCGCCAGCAGCCTATGGGGGGATAGCGGGAGGAGCAATGAGCAGTTCTTC. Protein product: CASSLWGDSGRSNEQFF. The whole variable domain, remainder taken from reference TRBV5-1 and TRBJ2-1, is KAGVTQTPRYLIKTRGQQVTLSCSPISGHRSVSWYQQTPGQGLQFLFEYFSETQRNKGNFPGRFSGRQFSNSRSEMNVSTLELGDSALYLCASSLWGDSGRSNEQFFGPGTRLTVL.

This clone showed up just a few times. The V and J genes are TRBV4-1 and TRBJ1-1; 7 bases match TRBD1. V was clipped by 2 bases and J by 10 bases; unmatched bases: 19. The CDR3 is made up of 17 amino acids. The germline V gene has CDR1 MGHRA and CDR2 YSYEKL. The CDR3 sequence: CASSQTIVRGGGGRAFF. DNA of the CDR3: TGCGCCAGCAGCCAAACGATCGTACGAGGGGGCGGAGGCCGAGCTTTCTTT.

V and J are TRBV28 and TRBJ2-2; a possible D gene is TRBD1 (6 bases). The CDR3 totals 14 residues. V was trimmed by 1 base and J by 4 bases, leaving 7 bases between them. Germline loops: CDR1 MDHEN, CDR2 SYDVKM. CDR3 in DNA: TGTGCCAGCAGTTTATCAGGGGTCACCGGGGAGCTGTTTTTT. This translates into CASSLSGVTGELFF.

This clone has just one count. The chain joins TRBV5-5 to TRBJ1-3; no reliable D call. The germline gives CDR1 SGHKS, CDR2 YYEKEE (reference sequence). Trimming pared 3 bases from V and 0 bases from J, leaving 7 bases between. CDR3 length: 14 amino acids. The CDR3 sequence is CASSSGNSGNTIYF. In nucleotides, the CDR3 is TGTGCCAGCAGCTCGGGAAACTCTGGAAACACCATATATTTT.

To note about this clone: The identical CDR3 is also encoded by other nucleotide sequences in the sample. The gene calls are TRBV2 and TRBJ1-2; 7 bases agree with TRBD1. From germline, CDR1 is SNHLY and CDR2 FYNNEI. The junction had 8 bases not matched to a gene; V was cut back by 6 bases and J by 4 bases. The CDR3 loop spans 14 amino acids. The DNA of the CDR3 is TGTGCCAGCAGGGAGACAGGGTTGACCTATGGCTACACCTTC. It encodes CASRETGLTYGYTF.

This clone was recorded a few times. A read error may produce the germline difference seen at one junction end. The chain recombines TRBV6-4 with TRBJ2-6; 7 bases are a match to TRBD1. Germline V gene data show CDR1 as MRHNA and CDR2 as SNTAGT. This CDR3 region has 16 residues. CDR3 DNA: TGTGCCAGCAGTGAGGGACAGAGCTCTGGGGCCAACGGCCTGACTTTC. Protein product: CASSEGQSSGANGLTF.

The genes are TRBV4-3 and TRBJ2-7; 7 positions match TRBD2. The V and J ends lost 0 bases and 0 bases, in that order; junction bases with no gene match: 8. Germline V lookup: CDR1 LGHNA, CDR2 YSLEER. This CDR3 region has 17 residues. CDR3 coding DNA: TGCGCCAGCAGCCAAGACGGACTAGGGGAAGGCTCCTACGAGCAGTACTTC. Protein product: CASSQDGLGEGSYEQYF.